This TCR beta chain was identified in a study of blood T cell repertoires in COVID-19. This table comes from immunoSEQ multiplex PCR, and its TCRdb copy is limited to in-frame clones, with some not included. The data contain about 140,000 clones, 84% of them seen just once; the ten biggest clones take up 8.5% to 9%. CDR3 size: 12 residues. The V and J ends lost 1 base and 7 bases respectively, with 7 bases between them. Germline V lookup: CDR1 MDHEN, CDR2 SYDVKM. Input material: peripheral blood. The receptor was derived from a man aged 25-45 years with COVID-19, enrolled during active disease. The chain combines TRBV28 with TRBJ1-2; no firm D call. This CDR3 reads CASSLSLGGYTF. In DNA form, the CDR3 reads TGTGCCAGCAGTTTATCGCTAGGTGGCTACACCTTC.